One and the same sample provided the 18 T cell receptor beta chains below, sequenced in a study of technical replicates of blood from four donors. Assay: immunoSEQ multiplex PCR; the TCRdb copy retains only in-frame clones and omits some. This table has about 73,000 clones, approximately 93% appearing once. The material sequenced was T cells isolated from PBMCs. The receptors come from a human donor in good health.

The chain links TRBV19 to TRBJ1-2; D remains unclear. The ends were cut back, 2 bases at V and 7 bases at J, with 20 bases in the middle. Per germline, CDR1 LNHDA and CDR2 SQIVND (reference sequence). The CDR3 contains 16 residues. CDR3 protein: CASSITPPTTAGGYTF. CDR3 in DNA: TGTGCCAGTAGTATAACGCCCCCTACAACGGCGGGTGGCTACACCTTC.

J is TRBJ1-1 and V is TRBV10-1; 7 bases map to TRBD1. This CDR3 has 15 amino acids. Trimming took 2 bases from V and 0 from J; bases not matched to a gene: 3. Germline lookup yields CDR1 WNHNN and CDR2 SYGVQD (reference sequence). The CDR3 loop is CASSEGTVVNTEAFF. The CDR3 DNA is TGCGCCAGCAGTGAGGGGACAGTTGTGAACACTGAAGCTTTCTTT.

The genes are TRBV5-1 and TRBJ2-2, with 13 bases lining up with TRBD2. The CDR3 covers 15 residues. Germline-derived CDR1 and CDR2 are SGHRS and YFSETQ. The ends lost 4 bases at V and 8 bases at J; junction bases unmatched: 5. The CDR3: CASSGGLAGMGELFF. In DNA form, the CDR3 reads TGCGCCAGCAGCGGGGGACTAGCGGGGATGGGGGAGCTGTTTTTT.

This chain joins TRBV5-5 and TRBJ1-5; D remains ambiguous. Germline V gene data show CDR1 as SGHKS and CDR2 as YYEKEE (reference sequence). V gave up 2 bases and J gave up 4 bases, with 7 bases separating them. CDR3 length: 13 residues. CDR3 sequence reads: CASSFSGNQPQHF. The DNA of the CDR3 is TGTGCCAGCAGCTTTTCGGGAAATCAGCCCCAGCATTTT.

The chain employs TRBV28 and TRBJ2-1; the match to TRBD2 covers 7 bases. The CDR3 is 14 residues long. The V gene's germline CDR1 is MDHEN and CDR2 SYDVKM. V shed 5 bases, J shed 4 bases, and the junction held 5 bases outside the gene matches. CDR3: CASSHPGGYNEQFF. For the CDR3, the DNA is TGTGCCAGCAGTCACCCGGGGGGTTACAATGAGCAGTTCTTC.

The chain is built from TRBV11-2 and TRBJ2-7; 10 bases line up with TRBD1. The J segment lost 5 bases and the V segment lost 3 bases, leaving 10 bases of the junction unmatched. Germline V gene sequence: CDR1 SGHAT, CDR2 FQNNGV. There are 16 residues in the CDR3. CDR3 region: CASSFYLGQGSHEQYF. CDR3 nucleotide sequence: TGTGCCAGCAGCTTTTATTTGGGACAGGGGTCCCACGAGCAGTACTTC.

The rearrangement joins TRBV5-4 to TRBJ1-2; 7 nucleotides match TRBD1. There are 15 residues in the CDR3. Trimming removed 4 bases from V and 2 bases from J; junction bases left unmatched: 8. Germline V lookup: CDR1 SGHNT, CDR2 YYREEE (reference sequence). The DNA of the CDR3 is TGTGCCAGCAGCGTAGACGGGACAGACAACTATGGCTACACCTTC. Protein sequence: CASSVDGTDNYGYTF.

The rearrangement uses TRBV5-1 and TRBJ1-2, with D possibly TRBD1 on 6 matching bases. CDR3 length: 13 amino acids. Trimming took 7 bases from V and 7 from J, leaving 17 bases between them. CDR1 is SGHRS, CDR2 YFSETQ, per germline. Written as DNA, the CDR3 is TGCGCCAGCGCTCCGCAGACAGGAAGTGGCTACACCTTC. This sequence encodes CASAPQTGSGYTF.

In nucleotides, the CDR3 is TGCGCCAGCAGCCAAGATCCTAGAGGAGCGTACGAGCAGTACTTC. Amino acids: CASSQDPRGAYEQYF. The gene calls are TRBV4-1 and TRBJ2-7; D is undetermined. There are 15 residues in the CDR3. Germline V gene sequence: CDR1 MGHRA, CDR2 YSYEKL. The ends were cut back, 0 bases at V and 4 bases at J, with 13 bases in the middle.

This chain connects TRBV19 to TRBJ2-6, with a possible D match to TRBD2 (6 bases). Germline V gives CDR1 LNHDA, CDR2 SQIVND (reference sequence). CDR3 length: 16 residues. V was trimmed by 9 bases and J by 2 bases, leaving 17 bases between them. CDR3 DNA sequence: TGTGCCAGCACGGACGAGGGGAGGCCTGGGGCCAACGTCCTGACTTTC. Translated: CASTDEGRPGANVLTF.

The V gene is TRBV6-6, the J gene TRBJ2-3; no clear D. The CDR3 loop spans 11 amino acids. Per germline, CDR1 MNHNY and CDR2 SVGAGI (reference sequence). V dropped 7 bases and J dropped 5 bases, with 7 bases sitting between them. The CDR3, as DNA: TGTGCCAGCATGACAAGAGATACGCAGTATTTT. Translating gives CASMTRDTQYF.

This clone appeared once. The genes are TRBV5-6 and TRBJ1-5; 7 bases are a match to TRBD1. V trimming: 1 base; J trimming: 2 bases; junction bases outside the gene matches: 12. The CDR3 runs 18 residues. CDR1 is SGHDT and CDR2 is YYEEEE in the germline V gene. The CDR3 nucleotides are TGTGCCAGCAGCTTGAGACAGGGAGGCCCCCGCGGCAATCAGCCCCAGCATTTT. Amino acids: CASSLRQGGPRGNQPQHF.

The chain links TRBV27 to TRBJ2-2; D is ambiguous. V shed 4 bases and J shed 1 base, with 4 bases lying between them. Germline V gene sequence: CDR1 MNHEY, CDR2 SMNVEV (reference sequence). CDR3 length equals 13 residues. CDR3 bases: TGTGCCAGCAGTTATCGGAACACCGGGGAGCTGTTTTTT. Translation: CASSYRNTGELFF.

CDR3 region: CASSFGWVGTNEKLFF. The CDR3 coding sequence is TGCGCCAGCAGCTTCGGGTGGGTTGGAACTAATGAAAAACTGTTTTTT. The J gene is TRBJ1-4, the V gene TRBV5-1; no clear D. The CDR3 sequence is 16 residues long. From germline, CDR1 is SGHRS and CDR2 YFSETQ. Trimming stripped 2 bases from V and 1 base from J, with 12 bases between.

The chain has TRBV5-1 and TRBJ2-5; the D gene is possibly TRBD2 (6 bases). The germline gives CDR1 SGHRS, CDR2 YFSETQ. The CDR3 runs 13 residues. V was pared by 3 bases and J by 3 bases, with 9 bases between. In DNA, the CDR3 is TGCGCCAGCAGCTGGAGGGCGAAAGAGACCCAGTACTTC. Amino acid sequence: CASSWRAKETQYF.

The chain carries TRBV27 and TRBJ1-5, with TRBD1 matching over 7 bases. V lost 9 bases and J lost 0; bases outside the gene matches: 2. CDR1 and CDR2 (germline): MNHEY, SMNVEV (reference sequence). This CDR3 contains 13 residues. The CDR3 coding sequence is TGTGCCAGTCAGGGGGATAGCAATCAGCCCCAGCATTTT. Its translation is CASQGDSNQPQHF.

This clone was seen only once. The chain couples TRBV13 to TRBJ2-3; no clear D. The CDR3 has 15 amino acids. Deletions cut 2 bases from V and 0 bases from J, with 9 bases between. Germline V gene data show CDR1 as PRHDT and CDR2 as FYEKMQ (reference sequence). The CDR3 protein is CASSLSSLSTDTQYF. DNA of the CDR3: TGTGCCAGCAGCTTATCGTCCCTAAGCACAGATACGCAGTATTTT.

J is TRBJ2-1 and V is TRBV4-1; 13 bases line up with TRBD2. CDR1 is MGHRA, CDR2 YSYEKL, per germline. This CDR3 has 17 residues. J lost 4 bases, V lost 4 bases, and 7 bases had no gene match. The CDR3 is CASSREETSGGYNEQFF. The CDR3 DNA reads as TGCGCCAGCAGCCGAGAAGAGACTAGCGGGGGGTACAATGAGCAGTTCTTC.